The entry below gives a single T cell receptor beta chain sequence along with its context. The target antigen is unknown. The deep-level immunoSEQ assay was used. TCRdb keeps only in-frame clones here, not all; method: immunoSEQ multiplex PCR. The sample carries a few hundred thousand clones, roughly 70% recorded once. This record belongs to a study of shared clonotypes between healthy human individuals. Findings of the study overall: Represented diversity, genetic and exposure-history alike, was limited by few donors.

The source material was memory CD4+ T cells sorted from blood. The subset was: CD45RA-negative fraction. This TCR was sampled from a man aged 30 to 45 in good health.

CDR3 sequence reads: CASRHLAGVGDEQYF. The CDR3 bases are TGTGCCAGCAGACACTTAGCGGGAGTAGGTGATGAGCAGTACTTC. The chain couples TRBV2 to TRBJ2-7; 9 positions match TRBD2. The CDR3 is 15 amino acids. CDR1 and CDR2 (germline): SNHLY, FYNNEI. Germline trimming cut 6 bases from V and 7 bases from J; bases unmatched to any gene: 13.